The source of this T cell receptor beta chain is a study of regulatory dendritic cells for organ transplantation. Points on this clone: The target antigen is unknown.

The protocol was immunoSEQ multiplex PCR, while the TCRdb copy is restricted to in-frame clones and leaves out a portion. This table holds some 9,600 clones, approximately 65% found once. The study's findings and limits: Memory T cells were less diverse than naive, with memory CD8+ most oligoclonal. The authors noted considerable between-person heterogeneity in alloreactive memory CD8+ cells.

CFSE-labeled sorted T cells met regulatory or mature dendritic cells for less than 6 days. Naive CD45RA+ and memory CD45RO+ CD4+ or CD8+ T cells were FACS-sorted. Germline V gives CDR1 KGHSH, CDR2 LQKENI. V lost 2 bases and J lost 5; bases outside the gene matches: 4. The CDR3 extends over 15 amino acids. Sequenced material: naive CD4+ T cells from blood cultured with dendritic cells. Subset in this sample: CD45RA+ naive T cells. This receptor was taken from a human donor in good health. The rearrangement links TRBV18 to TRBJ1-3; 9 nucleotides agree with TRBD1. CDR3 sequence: CASSPNTGGRNTIYF. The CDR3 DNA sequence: TGTGCCAGCTCACCAAACACAGGGGGCAGAAACACCATATATTTT.